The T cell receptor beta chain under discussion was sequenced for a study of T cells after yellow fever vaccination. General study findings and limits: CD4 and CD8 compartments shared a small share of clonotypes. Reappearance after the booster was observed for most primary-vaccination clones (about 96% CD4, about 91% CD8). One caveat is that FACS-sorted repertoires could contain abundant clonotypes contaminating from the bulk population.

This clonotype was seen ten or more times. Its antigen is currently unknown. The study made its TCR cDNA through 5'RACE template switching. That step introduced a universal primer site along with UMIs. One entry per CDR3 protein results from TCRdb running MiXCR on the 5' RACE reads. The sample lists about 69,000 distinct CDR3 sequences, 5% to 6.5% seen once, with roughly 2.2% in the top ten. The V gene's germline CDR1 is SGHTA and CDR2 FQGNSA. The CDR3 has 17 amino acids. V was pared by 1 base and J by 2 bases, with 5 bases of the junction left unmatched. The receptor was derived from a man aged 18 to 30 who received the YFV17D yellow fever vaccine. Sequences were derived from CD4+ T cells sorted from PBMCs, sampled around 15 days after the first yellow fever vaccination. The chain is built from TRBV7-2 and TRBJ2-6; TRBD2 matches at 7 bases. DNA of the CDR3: TGTGCCAGCAGCTTAGTGGCGGGGGTTCCTGGGGCCAACGTCCTGACTTTC. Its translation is CASSLVAGVPGANVLTF. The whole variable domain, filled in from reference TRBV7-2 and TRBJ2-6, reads GAGVSQSPSNKVTEKGKDVELRCDPISGHTALYWYRQSLGQGLEFLIYFQGNSAPDKSGLPSDRFSAERTGGSVSTLTIQRTQQEDSAVYLCASSLVAGVPGANVLTFGAGSRLTVL.